This T cell receptor beta chain was recovered during a study of blood T cell repertoires in COVID-19. About the research overall: Specimens from acute and convalescent COVID-19 originated in the United States, Italy and Spain. Sample material is recorded as cDNA or gDNA derived from T cells, B-cell-depleted T cells, or PBMCs.

The CDR3 totals 18 residues. Trimming took off 3 bases at V and 1 base at J, with 21 bases between the two ends. Germline V gene data show CDR1 as LNHDA and CDR2 as SQIVND (reference sequence). As processed by the authors: The assay estimated nucleated cells by amplifying reference gene primers. Profiling relied on immunoSEQ multiplex PCR, and the TCRdb table lists in-frame clones only, not all of them. Clone size and V and J calls were adopted from that table, with D and trimming inferred from the DNA. This repertoire shows around 220,000 clones, around 82% found once; its top ten account for 4.9%. The sequenced material came from peripheral blood. This receptor was identified in a woman of 80 years or more with active or convalescent COVID-19. J is TRBJ1-1 and V is TRBV19, with D perhaps matching TRBD1 (6 bases). The CDR3 region has the DNA TGTGCCAGTAGTATTAGGGGCAGGGAGACAGGTGAGAACACTGAAGCTTTCTTT. Translated: CASSIRGRETGENTEAFF.